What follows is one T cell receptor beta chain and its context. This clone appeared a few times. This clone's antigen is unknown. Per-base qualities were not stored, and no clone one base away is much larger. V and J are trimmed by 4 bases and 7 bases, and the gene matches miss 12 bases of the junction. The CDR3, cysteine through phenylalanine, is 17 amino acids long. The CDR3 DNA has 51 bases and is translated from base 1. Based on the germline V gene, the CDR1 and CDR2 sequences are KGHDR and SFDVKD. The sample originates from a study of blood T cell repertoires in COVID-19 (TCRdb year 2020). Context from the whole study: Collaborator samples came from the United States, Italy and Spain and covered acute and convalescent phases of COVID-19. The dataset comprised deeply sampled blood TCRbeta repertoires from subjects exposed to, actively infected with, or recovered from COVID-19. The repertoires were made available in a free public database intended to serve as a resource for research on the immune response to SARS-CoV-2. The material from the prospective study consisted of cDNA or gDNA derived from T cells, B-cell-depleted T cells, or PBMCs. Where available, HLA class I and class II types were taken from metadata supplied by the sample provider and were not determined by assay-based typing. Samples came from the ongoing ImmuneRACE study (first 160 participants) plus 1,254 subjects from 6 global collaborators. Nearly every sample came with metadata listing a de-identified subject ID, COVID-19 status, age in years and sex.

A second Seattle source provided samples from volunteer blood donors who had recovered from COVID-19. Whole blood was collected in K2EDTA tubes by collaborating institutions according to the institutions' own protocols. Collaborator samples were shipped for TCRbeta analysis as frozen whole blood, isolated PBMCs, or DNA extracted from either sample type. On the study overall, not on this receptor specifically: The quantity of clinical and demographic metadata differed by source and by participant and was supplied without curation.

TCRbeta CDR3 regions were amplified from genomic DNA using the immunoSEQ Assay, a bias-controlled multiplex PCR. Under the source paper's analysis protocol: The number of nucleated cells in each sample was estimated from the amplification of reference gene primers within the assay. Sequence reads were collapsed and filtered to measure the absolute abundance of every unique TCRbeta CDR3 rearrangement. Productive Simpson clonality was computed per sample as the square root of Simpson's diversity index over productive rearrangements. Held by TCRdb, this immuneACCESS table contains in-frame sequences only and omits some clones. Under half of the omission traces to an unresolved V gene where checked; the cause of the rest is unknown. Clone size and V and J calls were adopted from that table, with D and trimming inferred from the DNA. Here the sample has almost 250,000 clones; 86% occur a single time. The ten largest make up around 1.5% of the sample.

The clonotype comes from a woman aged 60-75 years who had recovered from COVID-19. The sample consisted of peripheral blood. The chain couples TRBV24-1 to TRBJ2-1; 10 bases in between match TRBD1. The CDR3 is CATSDRSTGQGRNEQFF. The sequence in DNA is TGTGCCACCAGTGACCGATCGACGGGACAGGGGAGGAATGAGCAGTTCTTC.